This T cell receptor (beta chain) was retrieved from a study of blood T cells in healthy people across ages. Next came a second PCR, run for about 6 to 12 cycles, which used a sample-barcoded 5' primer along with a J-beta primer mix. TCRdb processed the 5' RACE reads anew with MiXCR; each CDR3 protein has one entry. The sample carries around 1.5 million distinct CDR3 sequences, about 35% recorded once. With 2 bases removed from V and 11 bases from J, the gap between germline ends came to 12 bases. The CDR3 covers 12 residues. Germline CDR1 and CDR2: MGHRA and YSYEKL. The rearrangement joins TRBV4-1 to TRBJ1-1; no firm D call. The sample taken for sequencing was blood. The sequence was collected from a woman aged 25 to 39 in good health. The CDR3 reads CASSQSLEFAFF. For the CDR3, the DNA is TGCGCCAGCAGCCAATCCTTAGAATTCGCTTTCTTT.